This T cell receptor (beta chain) was sequenced for a study of shared clonotypes between healthy human individuals. Notes on the study in general: Of the naive CD4 clonotypes, roughly 5.2% were shared across several donors. It was anticipated that sequencing depth would influence how many clonotypes donors shared.

As defined, naive CD8 cells were CD45RO-negative and positively selected for CCR7, with terminally differentiated effector memory CD45RA+ cells excluded. Sequencing used immunoSEQ multiplex PCR; TCRdb keeps in-frame clones, though not all of them. The repertoire holds about 2.1 million clones, with roughly 91% as singletons. This clone was found once. Its specificity is not known. CDR3 size: 12 residues. Germline values: CDR1 SGHRS, CDR2 YFSETQ. V was shortened by 6 bases and J by 8 bases, with 11 bases between the two germline ends. This chain uses TRBV5-1 with TRBJ1-4; D is uncertain. This sequence was found in a man younger than 35 in good health. Some clones in this sample may be carry-over from other donors' samples. The sample comprised naive CD8+ T cells from PBMCs. CDR3 sequence (DNA): TGCGCCAGCAAGTACGACCACGAAAAACTGTTTTTT. The encoded protein is CASKYDHEKLFF.